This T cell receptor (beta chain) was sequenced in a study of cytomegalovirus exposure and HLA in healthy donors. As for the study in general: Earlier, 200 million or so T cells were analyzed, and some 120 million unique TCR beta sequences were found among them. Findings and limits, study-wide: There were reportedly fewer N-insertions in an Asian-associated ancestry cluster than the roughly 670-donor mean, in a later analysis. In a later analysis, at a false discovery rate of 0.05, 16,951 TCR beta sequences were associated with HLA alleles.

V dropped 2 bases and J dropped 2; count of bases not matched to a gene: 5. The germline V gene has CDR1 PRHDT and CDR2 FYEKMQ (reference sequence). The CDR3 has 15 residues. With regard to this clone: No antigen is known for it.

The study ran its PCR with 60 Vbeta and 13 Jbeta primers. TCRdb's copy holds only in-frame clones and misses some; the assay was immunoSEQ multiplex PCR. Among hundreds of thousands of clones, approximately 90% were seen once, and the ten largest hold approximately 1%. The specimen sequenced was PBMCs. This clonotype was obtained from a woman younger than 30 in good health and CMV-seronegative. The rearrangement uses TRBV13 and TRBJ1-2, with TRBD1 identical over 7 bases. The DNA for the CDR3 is TGTGCCAGCAGCTTATTTTTCAGGGGGAACTATGGCTACACCTTC. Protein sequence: CASSLFFRGNYGYTF.